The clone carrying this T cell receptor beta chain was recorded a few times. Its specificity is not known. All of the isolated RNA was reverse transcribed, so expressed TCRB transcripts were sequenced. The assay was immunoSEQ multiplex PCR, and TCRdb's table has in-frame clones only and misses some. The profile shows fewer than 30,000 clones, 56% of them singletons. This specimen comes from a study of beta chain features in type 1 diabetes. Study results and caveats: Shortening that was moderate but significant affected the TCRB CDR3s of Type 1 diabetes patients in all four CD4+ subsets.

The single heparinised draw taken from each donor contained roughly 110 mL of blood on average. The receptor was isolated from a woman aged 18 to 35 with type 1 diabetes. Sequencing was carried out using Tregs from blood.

CDR3 region: CASSRMDRGGEQYF. The CDR3 nucleotides are TGTGCCAGCAGCCGAATGGACAGGGGCGGCGAGCAGTACTTC. The chain has TRBV14 and TRBJ2-7; 9 positions match TRBD1. Germline V gene lookup returns CDR1 SGHDN and CDR2 FVKESK. V lost 4 bases, J lost 6 bases, and 7 bases stayed unmatched. This CDR3 region has 14 residues.